What follows are 18 T cell receptor beta chains derived from one specimen sequenced in a study of response to subunit inactivated influenza vaccine. Via MiXCR, TCRdb re-called the RT-PCR reads, giving one row per CDR3 protein. This table holds some 850,000 distinct CDR3 sequences, around 20% found once. This sample comprised PBMCs from blood, obtained roughly 5 days after vaccination. The receptors were gathered from a man aged 45-60 years who received an inactivated influenza vaccine.

This clonotype has ten or more counts. This chain links TRBV5-1 with TRBJ2-3; D might be TRBD2 (5 bases). V was shortened by 3 bases and J by 4 bases, with 9 bases between the two germline ends. The CDR3 is 13 residues long. Germline CDR1 and CDR2: SGHRS and YFSETQ. CDR3 DNA sequence: TGCGCCAGCAGCTCTTCTAGCCCAGATACGCAGTATTTT. The encoded protein is CASSSSSPDTQYF.

This clonotype occurred a few times. V is TRBV2 and J is TRBJ1-3; D is undetermined. This CDR3 comprises 16 residues. CDR1 and CDR2 from the germline V gene are SNHLY and FYNNEI. Trimming pared 2 bases from V and 0 bases from J, leaving 11 bases between. The CDR3 coding sequence is TGTGCCAGCAGTGAAAGGAGCGTTCGCTCTGGAAACACCATATATTTT. As protein: CASSERSVRSGNTIYF.

This clonotype appeared a few times. The chain has TRBV20-1 and TRBJ1-1; D remains unclear. V lost 3 bases, J lost 7 bases, and 6 bases lay in between. The CDR3 runs 10 residues. Germline CDR1 and CDR2: DFQATT and SNEGSKA (reference sequence). CDR3 coding DNA: TGCAGTGCTAGCGCGAGTGAAGCTTTCTTT. Its protein is CSASASEAFF.

A few counts support this clonotype. This chain links TRBV5-1 with TRBJ2-3; 8 positions match TRBD2. CDR3 length equals 16 residues. Germline V gene data show CDR1 as SGHRS and CDR2 as YFSETQ. Losses at the gene ends were 0 bases for V and 1 base for J; bases not matched to a gene: 4. CDR3 region: CASSLALRGGTDTQYF. DNA for the CDR3: TGCGCCAGCAGCTTGGCCTTGCGGGGGGGCACAGATACGCAGTATTTT.

This clonotype was seen once. The chain employs TRBV28 and TRBJ2-1, with 8 bases matching TRBD1. This CDR3 is built from 16 residues. With V trimmed by 6 bases and J by 1 base, 8 bases remained unmatched. Germline V CDR1 and CDR2: MDHEN, SYDVKM. CDR3 region: CASRSKRDRSYNEQFF. DNA for the CDR3: TGTGCCAGCAGATCGAAGAGGGACAGGTCCTACAATGAGCAGTTCTTC.

This clonotype turned up a few times. The gene calls are TRBV7-2 and TRBJ1-6, with 8 nucleotides matching TRBD1. In germline, CDR1 is SGHTA, CDR2 FQGNSA. V gave up 5 bases and J gave up 9 bases; unmatched junction bases: 12. The CDR3 has 16 amino acids. CDR3 nucleotides: TGTGCCAGCAGCCCCCGGGCCAGGGGGCTAAGTTCACCCCTCCACTTT. The encoded protein is CASSPRARGLSSPLHF.

The chain uses TRBV30 and TRBJ1-1, with D hard to call. The V gene lost 2 bases and the J gene lost 5 bases, with 18 bases spanning the gap. The germline V gene encodes CDR1 GTSNPN and CDR2 SVGIG (reference sequence). The CDR3 runs 15 residues. The CDR3 DNA sequence: TGTGCCTGGAGTCTCGCCGGCGTCGGGTGGACTGAAGCTTTCTTT. Amino acid sequence: CAWSLAGVGWTEAFF.

This clonotype has more than one count but fewer than ten. The V gene is TRBV9, the J gene TRBJ1-5; unclear D gene. There are 15 residues in the CDR3. Trimming pared 4 bases from V and 8 bases from J, leaving 19 bases between. Per germline, CDR1 SGDLS and CDR2 YYNGEE. CDR3 coding DNA: TGTGCCAGCAGCCCCATGGGGAGGGAGAATGAGCCCCAGCATTTT. Protein sequence: CASSPMGRENEPQHF. The variable domain in full, with the rest retrieved from reference TRBV9 and TRBJ1-5, is DSGVTQTPKHLITATGQRVTLRCSPRSGDLSVYWYQQSLDQGLQFLIQYYNGEERAKGNILERFSAQQFPDLHSELNLSSLELGDSALYFCASSPMGRENEPQHFGDGTRLSIL.

At least ten counts were recorded for this clonotype. V and J are TRBV3-1 and TRBJ2-7; D unclear. Per germline, CDR1 LGHDT and CDR2 YNNKEL (reference sequence). This CDR3 has 13 amino acids. Trimming took off 3 bases at V and 0 bases at J, with 6 bases between the two ends. In DNA form, the CDR3 reads TGTGCCAGCAGCCATCGCGGCTCCTACGAGCAGTACTTC. The encoded protein is CASSHRGSYEQYF.

The table lists this clonotype with many counts. The chain uses TRBV12-3 or TRBV12-4 and TRBJ2-2; 7 positions match TRBD1. This CDR3 region has 14 residues. The trim removed 7 bases at V and 3 bases at J, leaving 5 bases unmatched. The CDR3 DNA reads TGTGCCAGCACCTACAGGGGTTACACCGGGGAGCTGTTTTTT. It is translated as CASTYRGYTGELFF.

This clonotype occurred a few times. The chain is built from TRBV20-1 and TRBJ2-7; 7 bases line up with TRBD1. CDR3 length: 14 amino acids. The V gene's germline CDR1 is DFQATT and CDR2 SNEGSKA (reference sequence). The V and J ends lost 2 bases and 5 bases, in that order; junction bases with no gene match: 9. CDR3 sequence (DNA): TGCAGTGCTAGAACCCCGGACAGGTTCCACGAGCAGTACTTC. Translating it yields CSARTPDRFHEQYF.

This clonotype was seen a handful of times. The J gene is TRBJ1-3, the V gene TRBV10-3; a possible D gene is TRBD1 (6 bases). The germline gives CDR1 ENHRY, CDR2 SYGVKD. The CDR3 loop spans 16 amino acids. V was trimmed by 3 bases and J by 0 bases, leaving 12 bases between them. CDR3 nucleotide sequence: TGTGCCATCAGTGAAAAACAGGGAAACTCTGGAAACACCATATATTTT. It yields the protein CAISEKQGNSGNTIYF.

The chain recombines TRBV19 with TRBJ2-1; 15 nucleotides line up with TRBD2. This CDR3 has 20 residues. Germline-derived CDR1 and CDR2 are LNHDA and SQIVND (reference sequence). J gave up 0 bases and V 6 bases, and 12 bases lay outside the gene matches. CDR3 residues: CASRGMVGLAGGSSYNEQFF. The DNA of the CDR3 is TGTGCCAGTAGAGGAATGGTGGGACTAGCGGGGGGTTCCTCCTACAATGAGCAGTTCTTC.

This rearrangement joins TRBV11-2 to TRBJ2-5, with D tentatively TRBD1 or TRBD2 (5 bases each). Trimming shortened V by 5 bases and J by 7 bases, and 14 bases separated the two germline ends. This CDR3 is built from 13 residues. Germline CDR1 is SGHAT and CDR2 is FQNNGV. The CDR3 sequence: CASSEGTAGTQYF. For the CDR3, the DNA is TGTGCCAGCAGCGAAGGGACCGCAGGGACCCAGTACTTC.

The chain employs TRBV4-2 and TRBJ2-2; D ambiguous. The CDR3 loop spans 15 amino acids. Germline loops: CDR1 LGHNA, CDR2 YNFKEQ. V was cut by 0 bases and J by 0 bases, with 5 bases left in between. The CDR3 region has the DNA TGTGCCAGCAGCCAAGATTTTTCGAACACCGGGGAGCTGTTTTTT. Its translation is CASSQDFSNTGELFF.

This chain joins TRBV7-9 and TRBJ1-2; 7 bases map to TRBD1. Germline-derived CDR1 and CDR2 are SEHNR and FQNEAQ (reference sequence). V lost 1 base, J lost 4 bases, and 9 bases stayed unmatched. This CDR3 comprises 16 residues. CDR3 in amino acids: CASSLGGWGQTYGYTF. CDR3 DNA sequence: TGTGCCAGCAGCTTAGGCGGTTGGGGACAGACCTATGGCTACACCTTC.

This clonotype was counted many times. The chain combines TRBV20-1 with TRBJ2-1; D not resolved. Trimming cost V 3 bases and J 3 bases, with 6 bases left between them. The CDR3 has 12 residues. CDR1 is DFQATT and CDR2 is SNEGSKA in the germline V gene (reference sequence). As DNA, the CDR3 is TGCAGTGCTAGGTCGCTCTACAATGAGCAGTTCTTC. Its protein is CSARSLYNEQFF.

Only a few counts were recorded for this clonotype. The CDR3 DNA reads TGCAGTGCTAGAATAGACGGTCTCAAAGGGGCAACTAATGAAAAACTGTTTTTT. Translating gives CSARIDGLKGATNEKLFF. This chain connects TRBV20-1 to TRBJ1-4; maybe TRBD1 (5 bases). The CDR3 totals 18 residues. The V and J ends lost 2 bases and 0 bases respectively, with 19 bases between them. Germline assignment: CDR1 DFQATT and CDR2 SNEGSKA (reference sequence).